This T cell receptor beta chain derives from a study of T cells in localized non-small cell lung cancer. Study-level points and caveats: Measurement of T cell clonality placed uninvolved adjacent lung highest, above the level in tumor.

CDR3 length: 13 residues. V was pared by 1 base and J by 2 bases, with 6 bases between. Germline CDR1 LNHDA, CDR2 SQIVND (reference sequence). The sample holds a few counts of this clone. The antigen is unknown. The sample has other DNA sequences that encode this CDR3 too. Generated by immunoSEQ multiplex PCR, the TCRdb table keeps only in-frame clones and is missing some. The sample lists approximately 12,000 clones, more than 70% occurring once. The sequence came from a male donor aged 60 or older with stage I lung adenocarcinoma. The chain recombines TRBV19 with TRBJ2-7; D not resolved. The source was peripheral blood, collected before any cancer treatment. CDR3 protein: CASSIGRAYEQYF. The CDR3 DNA follows: TGTGCCAGTAGTATAGGCAGAGCCTACGAGCAGTACTTC.